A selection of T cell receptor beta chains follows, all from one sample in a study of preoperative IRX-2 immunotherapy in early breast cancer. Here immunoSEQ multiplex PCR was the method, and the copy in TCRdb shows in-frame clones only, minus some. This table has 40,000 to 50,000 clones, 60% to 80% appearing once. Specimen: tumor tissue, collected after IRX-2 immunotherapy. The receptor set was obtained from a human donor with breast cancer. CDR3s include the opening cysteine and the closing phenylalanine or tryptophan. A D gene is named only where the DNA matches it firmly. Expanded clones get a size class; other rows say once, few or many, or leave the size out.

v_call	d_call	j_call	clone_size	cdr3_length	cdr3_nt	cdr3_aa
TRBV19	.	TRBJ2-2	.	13	TGTGCCAGTAGTATAGCGCTGACCGGGGAGCTGTTTTTT	CASSIALTGELFF
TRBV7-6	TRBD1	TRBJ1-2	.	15	TGTGCCAGCAGCTCTACAGGGGGCTGGAACTATGGCTACACCTTC	CASSSTGGWNYGYTF
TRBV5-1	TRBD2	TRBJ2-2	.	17	TGCGCCAGCAGCTTGTTTGGGACTAGCGGGAACACCGGGGAGCTGTTTTTT	CASSLFGTSGNTGELFF
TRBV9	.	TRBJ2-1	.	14	TGTGCCACCTCATCGGCAGAGGTAACCCCTGAGCAGTTCTTC	CATSSAEVTPEQFF
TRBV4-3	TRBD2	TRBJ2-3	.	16	TGCGCCAGCAGCCAAGAGCGGGAGCTTCGCACAGATACGCAGTATTTT	CASSQERELRTDTQYF
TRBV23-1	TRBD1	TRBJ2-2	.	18	TGCGCCAGCAGCCAAGCCGTGGACAGGGGGGATATCACCGGGGAGCTGTTTTTT	CASSQAVDRGDITGELFF
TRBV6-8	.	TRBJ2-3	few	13	TGTGCCAGCACCCCCGGAGCGGAGGGCGCGCAGTATTTT	CASTPGAEGAQYF
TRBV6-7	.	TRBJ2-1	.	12	TGTGCCAGCAGCGAGAACTACAATGAGCAGTTCTTC	CASSENYNEQFF
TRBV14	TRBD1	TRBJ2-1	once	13	TGTGCCAGACAGGGGCAACGTTACAATGAGCAGTTCTTC	CARQGQRYNEQFF
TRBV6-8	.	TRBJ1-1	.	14	TGTGCCAGCAGGAATAACCTCAGGGACTCTGAAGCTTTCTTT	CASRNNLRDSEAFF
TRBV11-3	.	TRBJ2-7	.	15	TGTGCCAGCAACTCTTTTGAGGGAGTCGAGTACGAGCAGTACTTC	CASNSFEGVEYEQYF
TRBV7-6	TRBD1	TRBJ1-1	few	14	TGTGCCAGCAGCCCGACAGGGAGGGACACTGAAGCTTTCTTT	CASSPTGRDTEAFF
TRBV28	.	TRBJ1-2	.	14	TGTGCCAGCAGTTTCAGGGGTACCCACTATGGCTACACCTTC	CASSFRGTHYGYTF
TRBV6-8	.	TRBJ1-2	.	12	TGTGCCAGCAGTTACGGGGTTACAGGCTACACCTTC	CASSYGVTGYTF
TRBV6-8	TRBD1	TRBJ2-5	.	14	TGTGCCAGCAGCGCGACAGGGTCCTGGGAGACCCAGTACTTC	CASSATGSWETQYF
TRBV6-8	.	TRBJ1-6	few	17	TGTGCCATGAGCCCTGACCCTCGGAGCTCCTATAATTCACCCCTCCACTTT	CAMSPDPRSSYNSPLHF
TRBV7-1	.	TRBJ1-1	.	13	TGTGCCAGCAGCTCAGAACCCCGGGAAAAGGCTTTCTTT	CASSSEPREKAFF
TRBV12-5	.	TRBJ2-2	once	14	TGTGCCAGCACCAAGCGGACACCGGCCGGGGAGCTGTTTTTT	CASTKRTPAGELFF
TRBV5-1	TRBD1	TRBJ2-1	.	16	TGCGCCAGCAGCTTGGAAGGGACAGGCATCTACAATGAGCAGTTCTTC	CASSLEGTGIYNEQFF
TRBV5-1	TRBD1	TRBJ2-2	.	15	TGCGCCAGCGCCGTTCTCGGGACAGGGACCGGGGAGCTGTTTTTT	CASAVLGTGTGELFF
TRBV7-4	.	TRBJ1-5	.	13	TGTGCCAGCAGCTTAGAACAGAATCAGCCCCAGCATTTT	CASSLEQNQPQHF
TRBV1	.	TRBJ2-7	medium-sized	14	TGCGCCAGCAGCCAGTTGGTTGGATACTACGAGCAGTACTTC	CASSQLVGYYEQYF